In its sample, the clone carrying this T cell receptor (beta chain) was seen a few times. Each CDR3 protein is one row after TCRdb ran MiXCR on the RT-PCR reads. The sample lists about 680,000 distinct CDR3 sequences; over 12% were seen once. Germline V gene lookup returns CDR1 LGHDT and CDR2 YNNKEL (reference sequence). The CDR3 sequence is 14 residues long. Trimming stripped 0 bases from V and 4 bases from J, with 9 bases between. This sequence joins TRBV3-1 and TRBJ1-2; unclear D gene. Sequenced: memory CD4+ T cells from blood. The receptor was derived from a female donor in good health, serving as a healthy control. The CDR3 region has the DNA TGTGCCAGCAGCCAAGACACAGCCTCCTATGGCTACACCTTC. Translation gives CASSQDTASYGYTF.